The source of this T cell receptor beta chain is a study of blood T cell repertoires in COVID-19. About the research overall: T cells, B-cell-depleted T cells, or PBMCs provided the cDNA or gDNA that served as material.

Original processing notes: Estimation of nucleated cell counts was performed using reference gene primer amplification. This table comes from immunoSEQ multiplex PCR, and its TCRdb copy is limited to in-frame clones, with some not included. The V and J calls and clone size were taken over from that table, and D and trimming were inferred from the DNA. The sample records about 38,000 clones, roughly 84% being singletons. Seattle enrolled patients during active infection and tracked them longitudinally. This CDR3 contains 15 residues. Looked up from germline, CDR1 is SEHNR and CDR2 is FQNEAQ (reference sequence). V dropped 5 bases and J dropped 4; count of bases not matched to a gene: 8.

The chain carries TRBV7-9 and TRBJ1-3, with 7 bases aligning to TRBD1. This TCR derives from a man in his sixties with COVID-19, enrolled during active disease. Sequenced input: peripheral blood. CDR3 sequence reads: CASSVQGNEGNTIYF. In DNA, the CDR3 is TGTGCCAGCAGCGTACAGGGGAACGAAGGAAACACCATATATTTT. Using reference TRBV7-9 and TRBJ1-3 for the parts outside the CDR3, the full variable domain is DTGVSQNPRHKITKRGQNVTFRCDPISEHNRLYWYRQTLGQGPEFLTYFQNEAQLEKSRLLSDRFSAERPKGSFSTLEIQRTEQGDSAMYLCASSVQGNEGNTIYFGEGSWLTVV.